This T cell receptor (beta chain) is drawn from a study of cytomegalovirus exposure and HLA in healthy donors. Across the whole study: Earlier, approximately 180 million T cells were analyzed, and about 100 million unique TCR beta sequences were found among them.

The CDR3 runs to 16 residues. The V end lost 0 bases, the J end lost 6 bases, and 18 bases lay between the germline ends. Germline CDR1 MNHEY, CDR2 SVGAGI. Study-wide results and limits: A later analysis found TCR association rates differed by HLA locus, highest for DRB1 and lowest for HLA-C.

With 60 Vbeta and 13 Jbeta primers, the PCR was carried out. Sequencing used immunoSEQ multiplex PCR; TCRdb keeps in-frame clones, though not all of them. Among about 150,000 clones, around 79% were seen once, and the ten largest hold approximately 8%. A single count supports this clone. Antigen specificity is unknown. This receptor was obtained from a man younger than 45 in good health and CMV-seropositive. This chain uses TRBV6-5 with TRBJ2-7; weak D call: TRBD1 (6 bases). The sample consisted of PBMCs. CDR3 region: CASSYSRWAGASEQYF. For the CDR3, the DNA is TGTGCCAGCAGTTACTCTAGGTGGGCAGGGGCCTCCGAGCAGTACTTC.